Presented here are 10 T cell receptor beta chains from one specimen sequenced in a study of long-term antiretroviral therapy in people with HIV. Sequencing relied on immunoSEQ assay v3.0, run at survey level. Produced via immunoSEQ multiplex PCR; TCRdb's table is partial and in-frame only. The profile shows 30,000 to 40,000 clones, approximately 90% of them singletons. Sequences were derived from unsorted PBMCs, sampled 1.1 years after starting antiretroviral therapy. These receptors all stem from a man aged 18 to 30 with HIV.

The chain has TRBV29-1 and TRBJ2-2; 11 bases align to TRBD2. The CDR3 contains 16 residues. Germline V CDR1 and CDR2: SQVTM, ANQGSEA. V trimming: 3 bases; J trimming: 7 bases; junction bases outside the gene matches: 10. The CDR3 nucleotides read TGCAGCGTTGAGCTGGCAACTAGCGGGAGCAGCGGGGAGCTGTTTTTT. Its translation is CSVELATSGSSGELFF.

The gene calls are TRBV29-1 and TRBJ2-7; 7 nucleotides match TRBD1. This CDR3 comprises 13 residues. Germline CDR1 reads SQVTM; CDR2 reads ANQGSEA. V shed 3 bases and J 6 bases; nucleotides not matched to a gene: 8. CDR3 sequence: CSVERGGAGEQYF. The CDR3 DNA reads TGCAGCGTTGAGAGAGGGGGCGCGGGCGAGCAGTACTTC.

The chain recombines TRBV5-5 with TRBJ2-3; TRBD1 might be the D (8 bases). The CDR3 has 13 amino acids. V lost 5 bases and J lost 3, with 10 bases in between. The germline V gene has CDR1 SGHKS and CDR2 YYEKEE (reference sequence). The CDR3 reads CASRQGGTDTQYF. The DNA for the CDR3 is TGTGCCAGCAGACAGGGGGGGACAGATACGCAGTATTTT. Using reference TRBV5-5 and TRBJ2-3 for the parts outside the CDR3, the full variable domain is DAGVTQSPTHLIKTRGQQVTLRCSPISGHKSVSWYQQVLGQGPQFIFQYYEKEERGRGNFPDRFSARQFPNYSSELNVNALLLGDSALYLCASRQGGTDTQYFGPGTRLTVL.

This clone was detected only a few times. The chain has TRBV19 and TRBJ2-7; D is unresolved. Germline CDR1 LNHDA, CDR2 SQIVND (reference sequence). The CDR3 is made up of 12 amino acids. Trimming shortened V by 3 bases and J by 4 bases, and 7 bases separated the two germline ends. The CDR3 coding sequence is TGTGCCAGTAGTATCCCTGGGTACGAGCAGTACTTC. As protein: CASSIPGYEQYF.

This clone was picked up a small number of times. The rearrangement links TRBV5-1 to TRBJ2-7, with a weak D call TRBD2 (6 bases). The CDR3 extends over 14 amino acids. The ends were cut back, 2 bases at V and 7 bases at J, with 16 bases in the middle. In germline, CDR1 is SGHRS, CDR2 YFSETQ. The CDR3 DNA reads as TGCGCCAGCAGCTTAAGTCAGGCCGGAGGGGAGCAGTACTTC. Translation gives CASSLSQAGGEQYF. The full variable domain, in which reference TRBV5-1 and TRBJ2-7 provide the parts outside the CDR3, is KAGVTQTPRYLIKTRGQQVTLSCSPISGHRSVSWYQQTPGQGLQFLFEYFSETQRNKGNFPGRFSGRQFSNSRSEMNVSTLELGDSALYLCASSLSQAGGEQYFGPGTRLTVT.

This chain joins TRBV28 and TRBJ1-1; D not resolved. The germline V gene encodes CDR1 MDHEN and CDR2 SYDVKM. V was trimmed by 6 bases and J by 1 base, leaving 12 bases between them. The CDR3 has 14 amino acids. The CDR3 DNA sequence: TGTGCCAGCAGCTTAGTACCGAAGAACACTGAAGCTTTCTTT. Encoded protein: CASSLVPKNTEAFF.

This sequence joins TRBV5-1 and TRBJ2-2, with D uncertain. Germline values: CDR1 SGHRS, CDR2 YFSETQ. With 2 bases removed from V and 0 bases from J, the gap between germline ends came to 11 bases. This CDR3 is 16 amino acids long. CDR3 DNA: TGCGCCAGCAGCTTCATAGGTTGGGCGAACACCGGGGAGCTGTTTTTT. Translation gives CASSFIGWANTGELFF.

The V call is TRBV28, the J call TRBJ1-4; possibly TRBD1 for D (5 bases). This CDR3 contains 15 residues. Looked up from germline, CDR1 is MDHEN and CDR2 is SYDVKM. With 5 bases removed from V and 8 bases from J, the gap between germline ends came to 18 bases. CDR3 region: CASSLPGQGVEKLFF. For the CDR3, the DNA is TGTGCCAGCAGTCTCCCGGGCCAAGGGGTCGAAAAACTGTTTTTT.

This clone showed up just a few times. This CDR3 reads CASNGGAVRSYNSPLHF. The CDR3 region has the DNA TGTGCCAGCAATGGGGGGGCAGTAAGATCCTATAATTCACCCCTCCACTTT. The genes are TRBV28 and TRBJ1-6, with D perhaps matching TRBD1 (6 bases). Germline CDR1 and CDR2: MDHEN and SYDVKM. V shed 7 bases and J shed 1 base, with 17 bases lying between them. The CDR3 spans 17 residues.

This sequence joins TRBV15 and TRBJ1-3; 10 nucleotides agree with TRBD1. This CDR3 has 18 residues. Germline V gene sequence: CDR1 LNHNV, CDR2 YYDKDF (reference sequence). V shed 5 bases and J 4 bases; nucleotides not matched to a gene: 14. CDR3 residues: CATSGSGTGASRGNTIYF. CDR3 bases: TGTGCCACCAGCGGCTCCGGGACAGGGGCATCGCGGGGAAACACCATATATTTT.